The entry that follows covers one T cell receptor beta chain sequence. Study processing details: Amplification of reference gene primers was used by the study to estimate nucleated cell counts. Profiling relied on immunoSEQ multiplex PCR, and the TCRdb table lists in-frame clones only, not all of them. The V and J calls and clone size come from that table; D and trimming were worked out from the DNA. The sample lists a few hundred thousand clones; around 88% were seen once. Looked up from germline, CDR1 is LNHDA and CDR2 is SQIVND (reference sequence). The CDR3 has 13 residues. Trimming shortened V by 3 bases and J by 5 bases, and 10 bases separated the two germline ends. The sample is drawn from a study of blood T cell repertoires in COVID-19. Study-wide context: Sources were T cells, B-cell-depleted T cells, or PBMCs; the material itself was cDNA or gDNA.

The source of this sequence is a woman aged 25 to 39 who had recovered from COVID-19. The V gene is TRBV19, the J gene TRBJ1-2; unclear D gene. The sample consisted of peripheral blood. The CDR3 coding sequence is TGTGCCAGTAGTATCACAGCCTTTTATGGCTACACCTTC. This encodes CASSITAFYGYTF.